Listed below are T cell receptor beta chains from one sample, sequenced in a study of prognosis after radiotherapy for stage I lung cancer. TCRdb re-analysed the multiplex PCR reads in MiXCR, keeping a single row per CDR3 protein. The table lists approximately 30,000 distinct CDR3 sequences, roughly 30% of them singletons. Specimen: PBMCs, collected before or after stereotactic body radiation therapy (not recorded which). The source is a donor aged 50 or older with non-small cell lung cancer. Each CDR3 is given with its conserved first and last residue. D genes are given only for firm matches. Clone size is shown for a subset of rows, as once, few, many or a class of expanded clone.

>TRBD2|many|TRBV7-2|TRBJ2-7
TGTGCCAGCAGCTTACGGAGGGGGCGGGAGGGCATTGGGGCCTACGAGCAGTACTTC
CASSLRRGREGIGAYEQYF
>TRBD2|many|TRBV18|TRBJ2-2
TGTGCCAGCTCGCCAACTAGCGGGGTGAACACCGGGGAGCTGTTTTTT
CASSPTSGVNTGELFF
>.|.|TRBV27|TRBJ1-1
TGTGCCAGCAGTTATTCGGGAAACGGCAAAAATGAAGCTTTCTTT
CASSYSGNGKNEAFF
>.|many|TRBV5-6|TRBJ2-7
TGTGCCAGCAGCTCCCCAGGGCATAATAACTACGAGCAGTACTTC
CASSSPGHNNYEQYF
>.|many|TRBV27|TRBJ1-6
TGTGCCAGCACTTCAGGCTGGGTAAATTCACCCCTCCACTTT
CASTSGWVNSPLHF
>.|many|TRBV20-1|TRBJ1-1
TGCAGTGCTGGAGAAACAGGGTTCTCGGACAACACTGAAGCTTTCTTT
CSAGETGFSDNTEAFF
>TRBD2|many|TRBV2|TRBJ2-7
TGTGCCAGCAGGGCCGGGACTAGCGGCTACGAGCAGTACTTC
CASRAGTSGYEQYF
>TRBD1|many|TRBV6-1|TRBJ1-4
TGTGCCAGCAGTCCGGACAGGGGGGATGAAAAACTGTTTTTT
CASSPDRGDEKLFF
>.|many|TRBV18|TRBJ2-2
TGTGCCAGCTCACCCCAAGCGGTTGGCGTTACGAACACCGGGGAGCTGTTTTTT
CASSPQAVGVTNTGELFF
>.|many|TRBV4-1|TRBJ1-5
TGCGCCAGCAGCCAAGATGGCCGGGGCGGCACCCAACAACAGCCCCAGCATTTT
CASSQDGRGGTQQQPQHF
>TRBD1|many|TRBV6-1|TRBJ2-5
TGTGCCAGCAGTGGGACAGGGGGCAGGGAGACCCAGTACTTC
CASSGTGGRETQYF
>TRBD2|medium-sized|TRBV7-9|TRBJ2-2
TGTGCCAGCAGCCCAAGGCGGCTAGCGGCCGGGGAGCTGTTTTTT
CASSPRRLAAGELFF
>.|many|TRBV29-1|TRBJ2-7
TGCAGCGTTCTATCTGGGGCCGAGCAGTACTTC
CSVLSGAEQYF
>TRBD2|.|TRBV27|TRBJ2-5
TGTGCCAGCATTCCGTGGACTAGAGGTGGTGGAGAGACCCAGTACTTC
CASIPWTRGGGETQYF
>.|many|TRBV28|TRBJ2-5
TGTGCCAGCAGTAGCGGGTACCAAGAGACCCAGTACTTC
CASSSGYQETQYF
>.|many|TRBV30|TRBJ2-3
TGTGCCTGGGTGGGGGGTCCGGGCACAGATACGCAGTATTTT
CAWVGGPGTDTQYF
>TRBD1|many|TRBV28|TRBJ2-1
TGTGCCACTACACAGGGGGCTTTGCATGAGCAGTTCTTC
CATTQGALHEQFF
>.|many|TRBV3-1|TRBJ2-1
TGTGCCAGCAGCGTCACGGGACCTCGGAATGAGCAGTTCTTC
CASSVTGPRNEQFF
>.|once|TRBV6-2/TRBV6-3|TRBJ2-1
TGTGCCAGCAGGAGGAGGGGGGTTTGTGAATACAATGTGCAGTTCTTC
CASRRRGVCEYNVQFF
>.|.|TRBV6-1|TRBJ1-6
TGTGCCAGCAGGCCCGGTTTCAATTCACCCCTCCACTTT
CASRPGFNSPLHF
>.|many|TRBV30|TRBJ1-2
TGTGCCTGGAGGAAGGGCTATGGCTACACCTTC
CAWRKGYGYTF
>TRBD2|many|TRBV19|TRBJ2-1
TGTGCCAGTAGTATAGAGTCCCCGGGACTAGCGGCGAGGGATGAGCAGTTCTTC
CASSIESPGLAARDEQFF
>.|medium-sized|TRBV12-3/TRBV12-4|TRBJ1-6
TGTGCCAGCAGCGCCGGGGTTTCACCCCTCCACTTT
CASSAGVSPLHF
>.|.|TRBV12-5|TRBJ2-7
TGTGCTAGTGGGCGACGCTGGGGGTACGAGCAGTACTTC
CASGRRWGYEQYF
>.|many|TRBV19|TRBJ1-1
TGTGCCAGTAGGCAGACGGCAAACACTGAAGCTTTCTTT
CASRQTANTEAFF
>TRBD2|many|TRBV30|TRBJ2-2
TGTGCCTGGGGGGAGGGACTTAGCACCGGGGAGCTGTTTTTT
CAWGEGLSTGELFF
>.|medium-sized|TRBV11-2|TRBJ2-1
TGTGCCAGCAGCTTAGTAGCTTTAGAGCAGTTCTTC
CASSLVALEQFF
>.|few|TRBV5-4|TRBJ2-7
TGTGCCAGCAGCTTAGAGGCCGGGAACTACGAGCAGTACTTC
CASSLEAGNYEQYF
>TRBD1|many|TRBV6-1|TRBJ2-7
TGTGCCAGCGTATTCCGGGACAGGGCCTACGAGCAGTACTTC
CASVFRDRAYEQYF
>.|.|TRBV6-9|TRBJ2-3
TGTGCCAGCAGTTACGGGTCAAATACAGGATCCGGCACAGATACGCAGTATTTT
CASSYGSNTGSGTDTQYF
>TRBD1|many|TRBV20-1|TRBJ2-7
TGCAGCACGGACAGGGGTGTCTACGAGCAGTACTTC
CSTDRGVYEQYF
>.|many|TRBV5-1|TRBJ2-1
TGCGCCAGCAGCCGGGACGGCAATGAGCAGTTCTTC
CASSRDGNEQFF
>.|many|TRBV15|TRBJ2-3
TGTGCCACCAGCAGAGATGGGCACCCAGATACGCAGTATTTT
CATSRDGHPDTQYF
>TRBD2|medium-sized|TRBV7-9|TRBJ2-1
TGTGCCAGCAGCACCCAAGAAAAAAGACTAGCGGGAGACGATGAGCAGTTCTTC
CASSTQEKRLAGDDEQFF
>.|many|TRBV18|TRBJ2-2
TGTGCCAGCTCACCCGTTGGGCAGAACACCGGGGAGCTGTTTTTT
CASSPVGQNTGELFF
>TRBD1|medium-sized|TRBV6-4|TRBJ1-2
TGTGCCAGCAGTCGGGACAGGGCCTATGGCTACACCTTC
CASSRDRAYGYTF
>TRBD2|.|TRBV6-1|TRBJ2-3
TGTGCCAGCAGTGGACTAGCGGGAGCAGATACGCAGTATTTT
CASSGLAGADTQYF
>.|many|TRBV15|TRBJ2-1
TGTGCCACCAGCGGGAGTAGCGTGGGGAATGAGCAGTTCTTC
CATSGSSVGNEQFF
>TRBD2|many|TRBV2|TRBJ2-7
TGTGCCAGCAGTGAATGGGTAGCGGGGGGGGACGAGCAGTACTTC
CASSEWVAGGDEQYF
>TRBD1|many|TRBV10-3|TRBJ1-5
TGTGCCATCAGTGAGTCAGGTACAGGGGGCAATCAGCCCCAGCATTTT
CAISESGTGGNQPQHF
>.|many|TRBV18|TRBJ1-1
TGTGCCAGCTCACCACGTCTGGACAACACTGAAGCTTTCTTT
CASSPRLDNTEAFF
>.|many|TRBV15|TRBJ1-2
TGTGCCACCAGCAGAGACTTACAGGGATGGTCGGGCGGCTACACCTTC
CATSRDLQGWSGGYTF
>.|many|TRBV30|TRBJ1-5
TGTGCCTGGAGCGGGGGTACCTATCAGCCCCAGCATTTT
CAWSGGTYQPQHF
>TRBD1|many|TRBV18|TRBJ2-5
TGTGCCAGCTCGCCGGGACAGGGGGCCGGTAGCGGACAAGAGACCCAGTACTTC
CASSPGQGAGSGQETQYF
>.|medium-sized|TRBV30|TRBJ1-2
TGTGCCTGGAGTGTTTTTTTTCCCAAGACAGCGCAACTTAATTATGGCTACACCTTC
CAWSVFFPKTAQLNYGYTF
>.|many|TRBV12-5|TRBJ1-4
TGTGCTAGTCGCTTCCCCCGCCCGGCTAATGAAAAACTGTTTTTT
CASRFPRPANEKLFF
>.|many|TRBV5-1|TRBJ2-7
TGCGCCAGCAGCTTGGGGTCCCCAGCCTACGAGCAGTACTTC
CASSLGSPAYEQYF
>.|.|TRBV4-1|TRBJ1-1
TGCGCCAGCAGCCAGATTGAGGGGAGGGCTGAAGCTTTCTTT
CASSQIEGRAEAFF
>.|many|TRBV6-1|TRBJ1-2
TGTGCCAGCAGTGATCCTAAGCTCGTGGCAGCTAACTATGGCTACACCTTC
CASSDPKLVAANYGYTF
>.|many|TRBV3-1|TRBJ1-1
TGTGCCAGCAGCCAAGCGGGCCCGCAGAACACTGAAGCTTTCTTT
CASSQAGPQNTEAFF
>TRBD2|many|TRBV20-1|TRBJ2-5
TGCAGTGCTAGTATCGGGACTAGCGGAGGATTTGGAAAAGAGACCCAGTACTTC
CSASIGTSGGFGKETQYF
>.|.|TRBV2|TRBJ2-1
TGTGCTAGCAGTGAAGCGCCCGGGCTCTCCTACAATGAGCAGTTCTTC
CASSEAPGLSYNEQFF
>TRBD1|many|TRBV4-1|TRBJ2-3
TGCGCCAGCAGCCAGGGGACAGCCAGCACAGATACGCAGTATTTT
CASSQGTASTDTQYF
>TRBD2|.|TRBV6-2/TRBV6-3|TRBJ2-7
TGTGCCAGTTTGACTAGCGGGAGACTCGAGCAGTACTTC
CASLTSGRLEQYF
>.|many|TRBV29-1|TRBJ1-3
TGCAGCGTTGGGGGAGGGGCTGGAAACACCATATATTTT
CSVGGGAGNTIYF